What follows is one TCR beta chain and its context. Its antigen remains unknown. The donors were healthy bone marrow donors. Amplification used 60 Vbeta primers and 13 Jbeta primers. The assay was immunoSEQ multiplex PCR, and TCRdb's table has in-frame clones only and misses some. The repertoire includes some 120,000 clones, roughly four fifths of them detected once, and 3.1% sits in the top ten. This sample is part of a study of cytomegalovirus exposure and HLA in healthy donors. The study's findings and limits: Cytomegalovirus status was reportedly diagnosed by the classifier with high specificity and sensitivity. TCR beta V- and J-gene trimming was later associated with a missense DCLRE1C variant.

The sample comprised PBMCs. This receptor was obtained from a man in his thirties or forties in good health and CMV-seronegative.

The CDR3 here is CASRNEGKGGETQYF. CDR3 in DNA: TGTGCCAGCAGAAACGAGGGAAAGGGAGGAGAGACCCAGTACTTC. The rearrangement joins TRBV6-5 to TRBJ2-5; possible D gene TRBD2, 6 bases. V was clipped by 6 bases and J by 4 bases, with 18 bases between them. Germline values: CDR1 MNHEY, CDR2 SVGAGI. The CDR3 contains 15 residues.